This TCR beta chain was documented in a study of T-cell memory formation after mild COVID-19. Germline V lookup: CDR1 MNHNY, CDR2 SVGAGI (reference sequence). This CDR3 contains 16 residues. Trimming cost V 4 bases and J 4 bases; bases outside gene matches: 5. In TCRdb, the 5' RACE reads were re-called with MiXCR into one record per CDR3 protein. Here the sample spans about 470,000 distinct CDR3 sequences, about 23% being singletons. Study findings and constraints: Several responding clones turned up in pre-infection memory, indicating that cross-reactive memory may have taken part. Day 15 to 85 contractors were CD4/CD8 balanced; later expanders leaned CD4+. Clones which contracted sat mainly in CM and EM if CD4+, and in EMRA if CD8+.

This clonotype appeared a few times. Its target is unknown. The TCR was taken from an adult woman who had mild COVID-19 (a few samples of this study predate the infection). Cell type and time point are not known. The J gene is TRBJ2-5, the V gene TRBV6-6, with 14 bases matching TRBD2. The sequencing sample was made of PBMCs or a T cell subset sorted from them (not recorded which). The CDR3 nucleotides are TGTGCCAGCAGTTCACGACTAGCGGGGGGGCGAGAGACCCAGTACTTC. This codes for CASSSRLAGGRETQYF.